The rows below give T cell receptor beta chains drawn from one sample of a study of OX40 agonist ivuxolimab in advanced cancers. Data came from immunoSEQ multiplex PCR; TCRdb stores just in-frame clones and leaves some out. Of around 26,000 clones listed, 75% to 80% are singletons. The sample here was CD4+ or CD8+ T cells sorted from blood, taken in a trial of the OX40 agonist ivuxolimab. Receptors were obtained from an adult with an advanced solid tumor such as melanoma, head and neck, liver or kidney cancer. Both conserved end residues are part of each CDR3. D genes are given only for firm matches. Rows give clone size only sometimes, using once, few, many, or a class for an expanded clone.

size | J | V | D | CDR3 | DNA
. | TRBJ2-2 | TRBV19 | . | CASSIIGLTGELFF | TGTGCCAGTAGTATAATAGGATTAACCGGGGAGCTGTTTTTT
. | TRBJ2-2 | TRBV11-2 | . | CAVRGASTGELFF | TGTGCCGTTAGGGGAGCTTCCACCGGGGAGCTGTTTTTT
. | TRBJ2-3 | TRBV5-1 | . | CASSFVSTDTQYF | TGCGCCAGCAGCTTCGTGTCCACAGATACGCAGTATTTT
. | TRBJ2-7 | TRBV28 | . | CASSLSGLPGYF | TGTGCCAGCAGCCTCAGTGGGCTACCGGGGTACTTC
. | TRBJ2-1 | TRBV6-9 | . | CASPGLKAYNEQFF | TGTGCCAGCCCGGGGCTGAAGGCCTACAATGAGCAGTTCTTC
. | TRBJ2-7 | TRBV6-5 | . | CASSYSNQDPQYF | TGTGCCAGCAGTTACTCGAATCAGGACCCGCAGTACTTC
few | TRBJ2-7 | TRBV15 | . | CATSRAAGLESGEQYF | TGTGCCACCAGCAGAGCAGCGGGCCTAGAGAGTGGCGAGCAGTACTTC
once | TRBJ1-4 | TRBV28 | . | CASSSDEGGGGSEKLFF | TGTGCCAGCAGTTCAGATGAGGGTGGAGGGGGTAGTGAAAAACTGTTTTTT
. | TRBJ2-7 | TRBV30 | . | CASTTGMGVLEQYF | TGTGCCTCAACCACAGGGATGGGAGTCCTCGAGCAGTACTTC
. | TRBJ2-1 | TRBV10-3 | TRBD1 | CAIAPDRAYNEQFF | TGTGCCATCGCCCCGGACAGGGCTTACAATGAGCAGTTCTTC
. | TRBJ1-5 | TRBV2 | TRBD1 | CASSDGQGAINQPQHF | TGTGCCAGCAGTGACGGACAGGGGGCCATAAATCAGCCCCAGCATTTT
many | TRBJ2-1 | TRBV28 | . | CASSSLNEQFF | TGTGCCAGCAGTTCGCTCAATGAGCAGTTCTTC
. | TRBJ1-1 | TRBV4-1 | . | CASSQVVNSLNTEAFF | TGCGCCAGCAGCCAAGTCGTGAACAGCCTGAACACTGAAGCTTTCTTT
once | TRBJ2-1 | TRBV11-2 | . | CASSLGGWGNEQFF | TGTGCCAGCAGCTTGGGGGGCTGGGGCAATGAGCAGTTCTTC
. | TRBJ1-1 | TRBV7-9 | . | CASSLDQGYTEAFF | TGTGCCAGCAGCTTAGATCAGGGTTACACTGAAGCTTTCTTT
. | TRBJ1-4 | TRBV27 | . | CASSWNRYNEKLFF | TGTGCCAGCAGTTGGAACAGGTATAATGAAAAACTGTTTTTT
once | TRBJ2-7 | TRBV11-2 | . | CASSLGAYEQYF | TGTGCCAGCAGCCTGGGCGCCTACGAGCAGTACTTC
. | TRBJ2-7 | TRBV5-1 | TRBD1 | CASSLTGTGVYEQYF | TGCGCCAGCAGCTTGACTGGGACAGGGGTATACGAGCAGTACTTC
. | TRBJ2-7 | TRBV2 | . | CASSEARLFF | TGTGCCAGCAGTGAAGCCCGGTTGTTTTTC
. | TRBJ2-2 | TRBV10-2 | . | CASDGVDTGELFF | TGCGCCAGCGATGGGGTTGACACCGGGGAGCTGTTTTTT
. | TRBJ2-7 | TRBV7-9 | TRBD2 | CASSLVSGGYEQYF | TGTGCCAGCAGCTTAGTTAGCGGGGGGTACGAGCAGTACTTC
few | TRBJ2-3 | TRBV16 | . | CASSQYADTQYF | TGTGCCAGCAGCCAATACGCAGATACGCAGTATTTT
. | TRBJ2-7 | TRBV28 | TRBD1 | CASSPLSGTASYEQYF | TGTGCCAGCAGTCCCCTCTCCGGGACAGCCTCCTACGAGCAGTACTTC
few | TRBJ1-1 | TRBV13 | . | CASSLVSANTEAFF | TGTGCCAGCAGCTTAGTGTCAGCGAACACTGAAGCTTTCTTT
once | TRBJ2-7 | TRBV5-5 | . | CASSLSTASYEQYF | TGTGCCAGCAGCTTGAGTACTGCCTCCTACGAGCAGTACTTC
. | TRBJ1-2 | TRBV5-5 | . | CASSPESGGNYGYTF | TGTGCCAGCAGCCCAGAGTCCGGGGGTAACTATGGCTACACCTTC
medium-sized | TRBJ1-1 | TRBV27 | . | CASSPGVGTEAFF | TGTGCCAGCAGCCCGGGGGTCGGGACTGAAGCTTTCTTT
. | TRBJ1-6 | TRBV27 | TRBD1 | CASRQGYSPLHF | TGTGCCAGCCGACAGGGCTATTCACCCCTCCACTTT